This is a list of T cell receptor beta chains from one sample in a study of cytomegalovirus exposure and HLA in healthy donors. Repertoires were generated with immunoSEQ multiplex PCR, while TCRdb's copy carries only in-frame clones and drops some. The repertoire includes 65,000 to 70,000 clones, around 89% of them detected once, and around 10% sits in the top ten. Sequencing was done on a sample of PBMCs. Receptors were obtained from a woman aged 25 to 39 in good health and CMV-seropositive. CDR3s include the opening cysteine and the closing phenylalanine or tryptophan. A D gene is named only where the DNA matches it firmly. Size values are once, few and many counts, or a class for expanded clones, and some rows have none.

d_call j_call clone_size v_call cdr3_nt cdr3_aa
. TRBJ2-5 . TRBV13 TGTGCCAGCAGCCTGTACCAAGAGACCCAGTACTTC CASSLYQETQYF
TRBD2 TRBJ2-7 . TRBV15 TGTGCCACCAGCAGAGATCTGGCTAGCGGCTCCTACGAGCAGTACTTC CATSRDLASGSYEQYF
TRBD1 TRBJ2-7 . TRBV7-2 TGTGCCAGCAGCTGGAGACAGGGGCCCCTCTCCGAGCAGTACTTC CASSWRQGPLSEQYF
TRBD2 TRBJ2-7 once TRBV5-1 TGCGCCAGCAGCCCCCTTCCTAGCGGGGGCTACGAGCAGTACTTC CASSPLPSGGYEQYF
. TRBJ2-3 few TRBV5-1 TGCGCCAGCAGCTTCGGGGGCACAGATACGCAGTATTTT CASSFGGTDTQYF
. TRBJ1-1 . TRBV25-1 TGTGCCAGCAGCCCGGGACATTCGAACACTGAAGCTTTCTTT CASSPGHSNTEAFF
. TRBJ2-7 . TRBV28 TGTGCCAGCAAATCCAGCTCCTACGAGCAGTACTTC CASKSSSYEQYF
. TRBJ2-4 . TRBV7-8 TGTGCCAGCAGCTTAGACTTTAGTATTCAGTACTTC CASSLDFSIQYF
. TRBJ2-3 few TRBV10-3 TGTGCCATCAGGGGGCTGGGGATTAGCACAGATACGCAGTATTTT CAIRGLGISTDTQYF
. TRBJ2-7 . TRBV28 TGTGCCAGCTCCCCCCACTACAGGGATTTCCCGTCCGAGCAGTACTTC CASSPHYRDFPSEQYF
TRBD2 TRBJ2-1 . TRBV27 TGTGCCAGCGGGAGGGACTCCCTCAATGAGCAGTTCTTC CASGRDSLNEQFF
TRBD1 TRBJ2-2 . TRBV7-6 TGTGCCAGCAGCTTACACCGGGACAGGGCGGGGACCGGGGAGCTGTTTTTT CASSLHRDRAGTGELFF
TRBD2 TRBJ2-1 . TRBV28 TGTGCCAGCAGTTTTACGGGAGGCCCGTACAATGAGCAGTTCTTC CASSFTGGPYNEQFF
. TRBJ2-5 . TRBV10-1 TGCGCCAGCAGTCGTTCTAGCTCGTCCGGAGAGACCCAGTACTTC CASSRSSSSGETQYF
TRBD1 TRBJ1-3 few TRBV6-1 TGTGCCAGCAGTGACTTGACAGGGGGTATATCAGCCATATATTTT CASSDLTGGISAIYF
. TRBJ1-2 . TRBV13 TGTGCCAGCAGCCGGCCCCTACAAAGGACAGAAAACTTTGGCTACACCTTC CASSRPLQRTENFGYTF
TRBD1 TRBJ1-1 . TRBV4-2 TGTGCCAGCAGCCGACACGGGACAGGGGTTGTGAACACTGAAGCTTTCTTT CASSRHGTGVVNTEAFF
. TRBJ1-3 . TRBV2 TGTGCCAGCAGTGAACTTGGAAACACCATATATTTT CASSELGNTIYF
TRBD2 TRBJ2-1 . TRBV7-9 TGTGCCAGCAGCTTTTTACTAGCGGGAGGGTACAATGAGCAGTTCTTC CASSFLLAGGYNEQFF
TRBD2 TRBJ2-7 . TRBV7-9 TGTGCCAGCGGCGCTAGCGGATACGAGCAGTACTTC CASGASGYEQYF
. TRBJ1-5 few TRBV6-1 TGTGCCAGCAGTAAGGGGTTAATAAGCAATCAGCCCCAGCATTTT CASSKGLISNQPQHF
. TRBJ1-2 . TRBV5-8 TGTGCCAGCAGCTTCCCTTATAACTATGGCTACACCTTC CASSFPYNYGYTF
. TRBJ1-2 . TRBV7-6 TGTGCCAGCAGCCCTTCCCCGCAGATTAACTATGGCTACACCTTC CASSPSPQINYGYTF
TRBD2 TRBJ2-3 once TRBV4-1 TGCGCCAGCAGCCAAGGCCTAGCGGGTGGTTCGGGAGGGCAGTATTTT CASSQGLAGGSGGQYF
TRBD1 TRBJ2-2 . TRBV5-1 TGCGCCAGCAGCACAGGACAGGGTAGCACCGGGGAGCTGTTTTTT CASSTGQGSTGELFF
TRBD1 TRBJ1-1 few TRBV7-3 TGTGCCAGCAGCCGTGGGACAGGGAGTGAAGCTTTCTTT CASSRGTGSEAFF
. TRBJ1-5 . TRBV9 TGTGCCAGCAGCGTGGGCGCGGGTCCGGGCCAGCCCCAGCATTTT CASSVGAGPGQPQHF
TRBD1 TRBJ2-7 . TRBV5-1 TGCGCCAGCAGCCCCACAGGGGTCGTTTACGAGCAGTACTTC CASSPTGVVYEQYF
. TRBJ2-3 . TRBV9 TGTGCCAGCAGCGTCGAGCCGGGAGACGGAACAGATACGCAGTATTTT CASSVEPGDGTDTQYF
TRBD1 TRBJ2-7 few TRBV7-2 TGTGCCAGCAGCTTAGGAGGGGGCATGTACGAGCAGTACTTC CASSLGGGMYEQYF
TRBD2 TRBJ2-3 . TRBV5-1 TGCGCCAGCAGCTTGACTAGCGGGGCAGATACGCAGTATTTT CASSLTSGADTQYF
. TRBJ2-7 . TRBV7-3 TGTGCCAGCAGCTTAGGTCTAATGGACGAGCAGTACTTC CASSLGLMDEQYF
. TRBJ1-1 few TRBV5-1 TGCGCCAGCAGCTTTGAGGGGAACACTGAAGCTTTCTTT CASSFEGNTEAFF
. TRBJ1-1 . TRBV6-1 TGTGCCAGCAGTGATTGGAGGACGAAGAACACTGAAGCTTTCTTT CASSDWRTKNTEAFF
. TRBJ2-3 . TRBV9 TGTGCCAGCAGCCCATTCTATAGCACAGATACGCAGTATTTT CASSPFYSTDTQYF